One T cell receptor (beta chain) is described in this entry. The antigen remains undetermined. These data originate in a study of identifying expanded T cells in peripheral blood. Overall study results and limits: About 1.2 clones differed between technical replicates, versus approximately 16 and 19 over time. Roughly two-week clone count variance significantly increased as total template count grew.

No infections or other immune events were documented during collection. The CDR3 loop spans 18 amino acids. The germline V gene encodes CDR1 MDHEN and CDR2 SYDVKM. V was shortened by 5 bases and J by 7 bases, with 28 bases between the two germline ends. The repertoire was sequenced with immunoSEQ multiplex PCR; TCRdb's copy has only in-frame clones and lacks some. The table has about 97,000 clones, approximately 88% seen once; the top ten hold 12% to 15%. The chain carries TRBV28 and TRBJ2-3; a weak D match, TRBD1 (6 bases). The clonotype was recovered from a person between 18 and 75 years old in good health. The sequenced sample was blood. The CDR3 loop is CASSPLPGAGESGNTQYF. In nucleotides, the CDR3 is TGTGCCAGCAGTCCCCTCCCCGGCGCAGGGGAGAGCGGCAATACGCAGTATTTT.